The 2 T cell receptor beta chains below were found in one sample sequenced in a study of T-cell reconstitution after alpha-beta-depleted transplantation in children. A library of TCRbeta sequences, prepared with unique molecular identifiers, was generated. One entry per CDR3 protein, called by TCRdb with MiXCR from the PCR reads. The top ten clones hold roughly 3.3% of a sample with approximately 510,000 distinct CDR3 sequences, about 16% of them seen once. The material sequenced was PBMCs from the stem cell graft donor, taken from the stem cell graft. The receptors here all came from a human donor who donated a stem cell graft to a child with acute lymphoblastic leukemia.

This clonotype was seen a handful of times. V gene TRBV3-1 combines with J gene TRBJ1-5; D gene ambiguous. CDR1 LGHDT and CDR2 YNNKEL come from the germline V gene (reference sequence). V dropped 0 bases and J dropped 7 bases, with 13 bases sitting between them. This CDR3 has 15 amino acids. For the CDR3, the DNA is TGTGCCAGCAGCCAAGATCTAGGGTCTGGCCAGCCCCAGCATTTT. Protein sequence: CASSQDLGSGQPQHF.

The rearrangement links TRBV15 to TRBJ2-3; D is undetermined. The CDR3 runs to 14 residues. Germline CDR1 reads LNHNV; CDR2 reads YYDKDF (reference sequence). Trimming removed 1 base from V and 0 bases from J, with 5 bases in between. CDR3 amino acids: CATSRGASTDTQYF. Written as DNA, the CDR3 is TGTGCCACCAGCAGAGGAGCTAGCACAGATACGCAGTATTTT.